Below, 22 T cell receptor beta chains from the same sample are listed, as sequenced in a study of cytomegalovirus exposure and HLA in healthy donors. Libraries were prepared by immunoSEQ multiplex PCR; TCRdb keeps only in-frame clonotypes and omits some of them. The table lists some 150,000 clones, around 84% of them singletons, with 2% to 2.5% in the top ten. The sample taken for sequencing was PBMCs. The receptors come from a human donor in good health.

The chain has TRBV5-5 and TRBJ1-4; possible D gene TRBD1, 5 bases. The CDR3 sequence is 13 residues long. Germline CDR1 and CDR2: SGHKS and YYEKEE (reference sequence). The V end lost 10 bases, the J end lost 4 bases, and 14 bases lay between the germline ends. This CDR3 is CAPGGGVNEKLFF. CDR3 nucleotides: TGTGCCCCGGGGGGAGGGGTTAATGAAAAACTGTTTTTT.

The J gene is TRBJ2-7, the V gene TRBV12-2; TRBD2, the D gene given by the table, was not confirmed from the DNA. TRBV12-2 is termed a pseudogene. The CDR3 has 14 amino acids. The CDR3 DNA sequence: TGTGCAAGTCGCTTACCCCGGGAGGCCTACGAGCAGTACTTC. Amino acid sequence: CASRLPREAYEQYF.

This chain joins TRBV6-1 and TRBJ2-2; 11 bases are a match to TRBD2. Trimming removed 6 bases from V and 2 bases from J; junction bases left unmatched: 2. The CDR3 has 15 amino acids. CDR1 MNHNS and CDR2 SASEGT come from the germline V gene. The CDR3 DNA is TGTGCCAGCAGACTAGCGGGAGTAAACACCGGGGAGCTGTTTTTT. Protein: CASRLAGVNTGELFF.

The chain links TRBV28 to TRBJ2-7, with 10 bases fitting TRBD2. The V segment lost 4 bases and the J segment 1 base; nucleotides outside the gene matches: 4. Germline lookup yields CDR1 MDHEN and CDR2 SYDVKM. The CDR3 spans 15 residues. CDR3 coding DNA: TGTGCCAGCAGTTCACTAGCGGGATTTTCCTACGAGCAGTACTTC. It translates to CASSSLAGFSYEQYF. The full variable domain, completed using reference TRBV28 and TRBJ2-7, is DVKVTQSSRYLVKRTGEKVFLECVQDMDHENMFWYRQDPGLGLRLIYFSYDVKMKEKGDIPEGYSVSREKKERFSLILESASTNQTSMYLCASSSLAGFSYEQYFGPGTRLTVT.

CDR3 sequence reads: CAIRGGADDGYTF. In nucleotides, the CDR3 is TGTGCCATCAGAGGGGGCGCCGATGATGGCTACACCTTC. V gene TRBV10-3 combines with J gene TRBJ1-2, with TRBD1 identical over 7 bases. The CDR3 spans 13 residues. V shed 6 bases, J shed 6 bases, and the junction held 7 bases outside the gene matches. In germline, CDR1 is ENHRY, CDR2 SYGVKD.

The rearrangement uses TRBV27 and TRBJ1-5; 9 bases match TRBD1. V gave up 6 bases and J gave up 7 bases; unmatched junction bases: 7. Looked up from germline, CDR1 is MNHEY and CDR2 is SMNVEV (reference sequence). The CDR3 is 14 amino acids. The CDR3 loop reads CASSQTGGTQPQHF. The CDR3 DNA follows: TGTGCCAGCAGCCAGACAGGGGGAACACAGCCCCAGCATTTT.

This rearrangement joins TRBV28 to TRBJ1-4; D is perhaps TRBD1 (5 bases). V lost 7 bases to trimming and J lost 0 bases, with 12 bases between them. Germline V gives CDR1 MDHEN, CDR2 SYDVKM. The CDR3 contains 15 residues. The chain's CDR3 is CASTLHRSTNEKLFF. The DNA for the CDR3 is TGTGCCAGCACCCTCCACAGGTCAACTAATGAAAAACTGTTTTTT.

V is TRBV9 and J is TRBJ1-1; D unresolved. V gave up 0 bases and J gave up 2 bases, with 14 bases separating them. Looked up from germline, CDR1 is SGDLS and CDR2 is YYNGEE. The CDR3 contains 16 residues. The CDR3 spells CASSVGGAASNTEAFF. For the CDR3, the DNA is TGTGCCAGCAGCGTAGGAGGAGCAGCCTCCAACACTGAAGCTTTCTTT.

This rearrangement joins TRBV18 to TRBJ2-6; possibly TRBD1 for D (6 bases). Germline assignment: CDR1 KGHSH and CDR2 LQKENI. The CDR3 runs 15 residues. V was cut by 4 bases and J by 7 bases, with 14 bases left in between. The CDR3 sequence is CASSRETGLANVLTF. CDR3 DNA: TGTGCCAGCTCACGGGAGACAGGTCTAGCCAACGTCCTGACTTTC. Using reference TRBV18 and TRBJ2-6 for the parts outside the CDR3, the full variable domain is NAGVMQNPRHLVRRRGQEARLRCSPMKGHSHVYWYRQLPEEGLKFMVYLQKENIIDESGMPKERFSAEFPKEGPSILRIQQVVRGDSAAYFCASSRETGLANVLTFGAGSRLTVL.

The rearrangement uses TRBV2 and TRBJ2-1; a possible D gene is TRBD2 (5 bases). From germline, CDR1 is SNHLY and CDR2 FYNNEI. The CDR3 loop spans 14 amino acids. The V gene lost 8 bases and the J gene lost 14 bases, with 25 bases spanning the gap. CDR3 nucleotides: TGTGCCAGCTCCCGTAGAGGGCAGTCCTCCCGTAAGTTCTTC. It yields the protein CASSRRGQSSRKFF.

This rearrangement joins TRBV11-2 to TRBJ2-5; perhaps TRBD2 as D (5 bases). The CDR3 contains 17 residues. V was pared by 1 base and J by 4 bases, with 19 bases between. From germline, CDR1 is SGHAT and CDR2 FQNNGV. This chain's CDR3 is CASSLGTAILGGETQYF. The CDR3 DNA reads TGTGCCAGCAGCTTAGGGACGGCTATCCTTGGAGGAGAGACCCAGTACTTC.

This chain uses TRBV10-3 with TRBJ2-5, with a tentative D call TRBD1 (6 bases). This CDR3 is built from 13 residues. CDR1 and CDR2 (germline): ENHRY, SYGVKD. The V end was cut by 8 bases, the J end by 3 bases, with 13 bases between. CDR3 nucleotides: TGTGCCATCGCGGACAGAAACGAAGAGACCCAGTACTTC. It specifies CAIADRNEETQYF.

The rearrangement joins TRBV4-1 to TRBJ2-7, with 12 nucleotides matching TRBD1. The ends lost 0 bases at V and 5 bases at J; junction bases unmatched: 5. This CDR3 is 16 amino acids long. Germline assignment: CDR1 MGHRA and CDR2 YSYEKL. CDR3: CASSQDPGQGANEQYF. The DNA of the CDR3 is TGCGCCAGCAGCCAAGATCCGGGACAGGGGGCCAACGAGCAGTACTTC.

This clone was detected only once. CDR3 amino acids: CASSPLLETQYF. DNA for the CDR3: TGTGCCAGCTCACCATTATTAGAGACCCAGTACTTC. This chain connects TRBV18 to TRBJ2-5, with D hard to call. The V gene lost 2 bases and the J gene lost 4 bases, with 5 bases spanning the gap. Germline V gene lookup returns CDR1 KGHSH and CDR2 LQKENI. The CDR3 consists of 12 residues. Full variable domain (missing parts from reference TRBV18 and TRBJ2-5): NAGVMQNPRHLVRRRGQEARLRCSPMKGHSHVYWYRQLPEEGLKFMVYLQKENIIDESGMPKERFSAEFPKEGPSILRIQQVVRGDSAAYFCASSPLLETQYFGPGTRLLVL.

This chain joins TRBV5-8 and TRBJ2-3; possible D gene TRBD1, 6 bases. CDR3 length: 15 residues. The germline V gene has CDR1 SGHTS and CDR2 YDEGEE. The V and J ends lost 4 bases and 5 bases respectively, with 17 bases between them. CDR3 nucleotide sequence: TGTGCCAGCAGCGTCCTCAGGGGTTTGGGAGATACGCAGTATTTT. Translated: CASSVLRGLGDTQYF. Full variable domain (remainder filled in from reference TRBV5-8 and TRBJ2-3): EAGVTQSPTHLIKTRGQQATLRCSPISGHTSVYWYQQALGLGLQFLLWYDEGEERNRGNFPPRFSGRQFPNYSSELNVNALELEDSALYLCASSVLRGLGDTQYFGPGTRLTVL.

This chain links TRBV5-1 with TRBJ2-1; D may be TRBD2 (6 bases). Germline V lookup: CDR1 SGHRS, CDR2 YFSETQ. The V end was cut by 0 bases, the J end by 5 bases, with 24 bases between. The CDR3 consists of 19 residues. The CDR3 DNA is TGCGCCAGCAGCTTGGCGGGAGTTGCGGTGTGGAGCTGGGACAATGAGCAGTTCTTC. This translates into CASSLAGVAVWSWDNEQFF.

V gene TRBV19 combines with J gene TRBJ1-2; D is unclear. The V end was cut by 8 bases, the J end by 6 bases, with 16 bases between. Germline CDR1 reads LNHDA; CDR2 reads SQIVND (reference sequence). The CDR3 has 13 amino acids. The CDR3 DNA sequence: TGTGCCAGTGGCCTCGAGGGTCCCCATGGCTACACCTTC. Its protein is CASGLEGPHGYTF.

V is TRBV27 and J is TRBJ1-1; D gene unclear. V lost 0 bases, J lost 1 base, and 9 bases lay in between. The CDR3 loop spans 15 amino acids. Germline loops: CDR1 MNHEY, CDR2 SMNVEV (reference sequence). The CDR3 protein is CASSLSYGGNTEAFF. The CDR3 nucleotides are TGTGCCAGCAGTTTATCGTACGGAGGGAACACTGAAGCTTTCTTT.

The chain has TRBV27 and TRBJ2-5; the D gene is possibly TRBD2 (6 bases). The V and J ends lost 3 bases and 7 bases respectively, with 18 bases between them. The CDR3 has 15 residues. From germline, CDR1 is MNHEY and CDR2 SMNVEV (reference sequence). Here the CDR3 reads CASSLSGTGDRTQYF. In DNA, the CDR3 is TGTGCCAGCAGTTTGTCCGGGACGGGGGATCGGACCCAGTACTTC.

The rearrangement joins TRBV6-4 to TRBJ2-2, with TRBD2 as a possible D gene (5 bases). The CDR3 extends over 13 amino acids. V was clipped by 6 bases and J by 4 bases, with 9 bases between them. Germline V CDR1 and CDR2: MRHNA, SNTAGT. Here the CDR3 reads CASRSAGTGELFF. Written as DNA, the CDR3 is TGTGCCAGCAGAAGCGCGGGCACCGGGGAGCTGTTTTTT.

J is TRBJ2-7 and V is TRBV6-1, with 8 bases identical to TRBD1. Trimming at V came to 6 bases and at J to 2 bases, leaving 6 bases not matched to a gene. The CDR3 runs 14 residues. Germline V gene data show CDR1 as MNHNS and CDR2 as SASEGT. Written as DNA, the CDR3 is TGTGCCAGCAGGGTGGGACAGGACCCCTACGAGCAGTACTTC. Translation: CASRVGQDPYEQYF.

The chain combines TRBV11-1 with TRBJ1-1, with D unresolved. Trimming removed 8 bases from V and 1 base from J, with 14 bases in between. The CDR3 extends over 14 amino acids. Per germline, CDR1 SGHAT and CDR2 FQDESV (reference sequence). CDR3 DNA sequence: TGTGCCAGCGGGCCGAAGACACAGAACACTGAAGCTTTCTTT. Protein: CASGPKTQNTEAFF.